This T cell receptor beta chain was recorded in a study of blood T cell repertoires in COVID-19 (dated by TCRdb to the early 2020s). For context, the study as a whole: Samples covering the acute and convalescent phases of COVID-19 were provided by collaborators in the United States, Italy and Spain. Samples came from the ongoing ImmuneRACE study (first 160 participants) plus 1,254 subjects from 6 global collaborators. The repertoires were released in a freely available public database meant as a resource for research on the immune response to SARS-CoV-2. Sample metadata almost always included a de-identified subject ID, COVID-19 status, age in years and sex. The prospective study material was composed of cDNA or gDNA derived from T cells, B-cell-depleted T cells, or PBMCs. Deeply sampled blood TCRbeta repertoires from subjects exposed to, actively infected with, or recovered from COVID-19 were included in the dataset. Where available, HLA class I and class II types were obtained from metadata supplied by the sample provider rather than from assay-based typing.

General study outcomes and caveats: The amount of clinical and demographic metadata varied by source and participant and was provided uncurated.

Participants in the prospective study were aged about 18 to 95 years, lived in about two dozen United States geographic areas, and enrolled through a virtual design. In the prospective study, cohorts were assigned on the basis of participant-reported clinical history obtained from a screening survey and a study questionnaire. Mobile phlebotomists in the prospective study collected whole blood, serum and a nasopharyngeal or oropharyngeal swab from every participant. Over a roughly 2-month period, participants in the prospective study had the option of providing additional blood draws and questionnaires. Blood samples from the prospective study were shipped frozen or at room temperature prior to DNA extraction. CDR1 and CDR2 are drawn from the germline V gene: SGHAT, FQNNGV. Spanning cysteine to phenylalanine, the CDR3 consists of 15 amino acids. Only the CDR3 region is kept as DNA, spanning 45 bases read in frame from base 1. Trimming at the junction amounts to 5 bases on V and 7 bases on J, and the germline ends lie 21 bases apart.

On this clone: Its specific antigen is unknown. Per-base quality was not reported, and no clone a single base away is much larger than it.

The immunoSEQ Assay, a bias-controlled multiplex PCR, was used to amplify TCRbeta CDR3 regions from genomic DNA. Per the original workflow: Nucleated cell counts per sample were estimated from amplification of reference gene primers within the assay. To quantify the absolute abundance of each unique TCRbeta CDR3 rearrangement, sequence reads were collapsed and filtered. For each sample, productive Simpson clonality was calculated by taking the square root of Simpson's diversity index across productive rearrangements. TCRdb provides this immuneACCESS table in a form limited to in-frame rearrangements. Some clones are lacking; in checked studies, under half of them reflect an unresolved V gene, and why the rest are absent is not known. V and J calls and clone size are copied from that table; D and trimming were computed from the DNA. The sample data list hundreds of thousands of clones, and nearly 90% of these were observed just once. The ten largest make up about 1.5% of the sample.

The chain links TRBV11-2 with TRBJ2-7; TRBD2 is perhaps the D gene, given 6 matching bases. This receptor was identified in a woman aged 18-29 years with acute COVID-19. The specimen sequenced was PBMCs or T cells enriched from blood (not recorded which). The sequenced DNA is TGTGCCAGCAGCCAGCTAGCGCCCAGTATGGGGGAGCAGTACTTC. Protein translation: CASSQLAPSMGEQYF.